This TCR beta chain appears in the sequencing data of a study of cytomegalovirus exposure and HLA in healthy donors. Study-wide results and limits: Prediction of most subjects' HLA-A and HLA-B alleles by TCR beta sequences was reportedly accurate. A later analysis showed HLA-associated TCR beta chains outstripping equally common others in clonal expansion.

In the case of this clone: Its antigen is not known.

The CDR3 runs to 14 residues. Germline-derived CDR1 and CDR2 are GTSNPN and SVGIG (reference sequence). Deletions cut 0 bases from V and 0 bases from J, with 6 bases between. The PCR employed 60 Vbeta primers together with 13 Jbeta primers. Only in-frame clones appear in the TCRdb table, and some are missing; sequencing was by immunoSEQ multiplex PCR. The sample consists of some 120,000 clones, roughly 80% of them appearing once. This sequence originates from a man aged 30 to 39 in good health and CMV-seropositive. The material sequenced was PBMCs. The V call is TRBV30, the J call TRBJ2-1; no clear D. CDR3 nucleotides: TGTGCCTGGAGTGTCCTGAGCTCCTACAATGAGCAGTTCTTC. It is translated as CAWSVLSSYNEQFF.